The present T cell receptor (beta chain) was sequenced within a study of T cell changes during pregnancy in multiple sclerosis. The CDR3 is 14 amino acids. V lost 5 bases to trimming and J lost 8 bases; unmatched junction nucleotides: 4. The germline gives CDR1 SGHTA, CDR2 FQGTGA. Assay used: immunoSEQ multiplex PCR; TCRdb lists only in-frame clones, some missing. Of 15,000 to 20,000 clones listed, 80% to 90% were seen once; the top ten hold approximately 8%. The sequence derives from a female donor in good health, enrolled as a control in a pregnancy study. Sequences were derived from CD8+ T cells from peripheral blood mononuclear cells, sampled in the second trimester of pregnancy. J is TRBJ2-1 and V is TRBV7-3, with TRBD1 identical over 12 bases. Here the CDR3 DNA reads TGTGCCAGCAGCCCGGGACAGGGGGCCTATGAGCAGTTCTTC. It yields the protein CASSPGQGAYEQFF.